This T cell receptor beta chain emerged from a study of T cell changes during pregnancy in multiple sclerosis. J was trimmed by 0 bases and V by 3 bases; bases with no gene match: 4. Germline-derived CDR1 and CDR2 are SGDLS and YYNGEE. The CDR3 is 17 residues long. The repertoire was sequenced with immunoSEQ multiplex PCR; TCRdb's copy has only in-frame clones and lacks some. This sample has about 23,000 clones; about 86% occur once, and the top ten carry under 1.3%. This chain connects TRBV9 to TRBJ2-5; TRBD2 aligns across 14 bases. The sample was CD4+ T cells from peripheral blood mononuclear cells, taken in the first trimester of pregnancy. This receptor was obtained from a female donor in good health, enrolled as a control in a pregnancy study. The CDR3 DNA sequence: TGTGCCAGCAGCGGGACTAGCGGGGGGACCAACCAAGAGACCCAGTACTTC. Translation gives CASSGTSGGTNQETQYF. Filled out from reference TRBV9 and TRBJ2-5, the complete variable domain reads DSGVTQTPKHLITATGQRVTLRCSPRSGDLSVYWYQQSLDQGLQFLIQYYNGEERAKGNILERFSAQQFPDLHSELNLSSLELGDSALYFCASSGTSGGTNQETQYFGPGTRLLVL.